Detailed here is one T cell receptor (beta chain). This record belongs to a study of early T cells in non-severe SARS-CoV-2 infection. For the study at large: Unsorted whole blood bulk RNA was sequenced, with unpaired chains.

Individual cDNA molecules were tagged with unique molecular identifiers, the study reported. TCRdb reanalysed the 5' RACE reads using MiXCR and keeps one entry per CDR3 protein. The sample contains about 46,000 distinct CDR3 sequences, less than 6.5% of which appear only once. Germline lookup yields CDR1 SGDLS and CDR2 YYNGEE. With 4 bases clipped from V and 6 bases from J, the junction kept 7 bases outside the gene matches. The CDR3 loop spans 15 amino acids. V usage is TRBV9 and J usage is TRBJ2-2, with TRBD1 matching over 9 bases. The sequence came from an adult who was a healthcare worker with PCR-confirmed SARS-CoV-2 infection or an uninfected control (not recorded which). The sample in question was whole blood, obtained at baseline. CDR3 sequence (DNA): TGTGCCAGCAGCCAGGCGGGACAGGGTTCCGGGGAGCTGTTTTTT. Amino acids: CASSQAGQGSGELFF.